What follows is one T cell receptor (beta chain) and its context. Its antigen remains unidentified. The repertoire was sequenced with immunoSEQ multiplex PCR; TCRdb's copy has only in-frame clones and lacks some. Of fewer than 90,000 clones in the sample, 94% were seen once. This sample was included in a study of cytomegalovirus exposure and HLA in healthy donors. Study findings and constraints: Cytomegalovirus association was assigned to approximately 180 TCR beta chains. Most TCR sequences proved rare, with some public TCRs found in many donors.

Germline CDR1 LGHNA, CDR2 YSLEER. The V and J ends lost 0 bases and 4 bases, in that order; junction bases with no gene match: 5. The CDR3 has 16 amino acids. The sequencing sample was made of PBMCs. The chain is built from TRBV4-3 and TRBJ2-7, with 11 bases aligning to TRBD2. This TCR was sampled from a woman aged 18-35 years in good health and CMV-seropositive. The CDR3 DNA follows: TGCGCCAGCAGCCAAGAAGCTAGCGGGAGGATGTACGAGCAGTACTTC. It specifies CASSQEASGRMYEQYF.